This TCR beta chain was captured in a study of CD8+ T cells in alopecia areata. The study's findings and limits: Scalp sequencing also captures normal skin's resident alphabeta T cells. Lesional tissue from the scalp (especially in alopecia totalis/universalis) showed higher clonality than normal scalp.

This CDR3 is 17 amino acids long. Germline CDR1 reads SGHVS; CDR2 reads FNYEAQ. About this clone itself: No antigen is known for it.

Peripheral blood, together with lesional scalp punch biopsies, was collected from alopecia areata patients. Reverse transcribed after extraction, RNA yielded cDNA as the sequencing template. Using immunoSEQ multiplex PCR, the repertoire was profiled, and TCRdb retains in-frame clones only, with some absent. Of 170,000 or so clones detected, roughly 60% appear once; the ten largest clones hold under 2%. The chain has TRBV7-6 and TRBJ2-7; TRBD2 aligns across 10 bases. The J call may be wrong; the DNA end is better matched by TRBJ2-1. The source is a human donor with alopecia areata. The source material was CD4+ T cells sorted from blood, sampled at week 0. The DNA for the CDR3 is TGTGCCAGCAGCTTTCTGGCTAGCGGGAGCTCCTACAATGAGCAGTTCTTC. It codes for CASSFLASGSSYNEQFF.